Given below is one T cell receptor beta chain in context. The data are from a study of blood T cell repertoires in COVID-19. The CDR3 spans 13 residues. In germline, CDR1 is SGHTA, CDR2 FQGNSA. The ends were cut back, 8 bases at V and 7 bases at J, with 18 bases in the middle. Assay: immunoSEQ multiplex PCR; the TCRdb copy retains only in-frame clones and omits some. Among more than 120,000 clones listed, over 75% were seen once. Participant reports of clinical history set cohort assignment. The J gene is TRBJ2-7, the V gene TRBV7-2; D not certain. This receptor was identified in a man in his fifties or sixties in a cohort exposed to, infected with or recovered from COVID-19 (not recorded which). The specimen sequenced was PBMCs or T cells enriched from blood (not recorded which). CDR3 in amino acids: CASCSSDRWEQYF. In DNA form, the CDR3 reads TGTGCCAGCTGTTCCAGCGACCGCTGGGAGCAGTACTTC.